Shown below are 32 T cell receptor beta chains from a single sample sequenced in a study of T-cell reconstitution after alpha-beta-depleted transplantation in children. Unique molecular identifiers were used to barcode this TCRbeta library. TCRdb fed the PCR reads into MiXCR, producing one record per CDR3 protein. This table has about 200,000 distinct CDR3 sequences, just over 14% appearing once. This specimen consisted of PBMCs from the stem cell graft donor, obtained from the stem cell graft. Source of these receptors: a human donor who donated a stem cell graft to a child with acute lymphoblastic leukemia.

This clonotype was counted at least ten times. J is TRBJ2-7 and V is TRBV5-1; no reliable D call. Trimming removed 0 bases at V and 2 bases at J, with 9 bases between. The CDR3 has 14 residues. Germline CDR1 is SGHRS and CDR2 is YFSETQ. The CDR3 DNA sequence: TGCGCCAGCAGCTTGGTCGTCAGCCCCTACGAGCAGTACTTC. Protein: CASSLVVSPYEQYF.

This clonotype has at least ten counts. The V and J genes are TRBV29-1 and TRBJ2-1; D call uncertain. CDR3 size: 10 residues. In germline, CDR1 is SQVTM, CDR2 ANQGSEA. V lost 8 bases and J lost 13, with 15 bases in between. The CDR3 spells CSYTWEDQFF. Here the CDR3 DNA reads TGCAGCTACACGTGGGAAGACCAGTTCTTC.

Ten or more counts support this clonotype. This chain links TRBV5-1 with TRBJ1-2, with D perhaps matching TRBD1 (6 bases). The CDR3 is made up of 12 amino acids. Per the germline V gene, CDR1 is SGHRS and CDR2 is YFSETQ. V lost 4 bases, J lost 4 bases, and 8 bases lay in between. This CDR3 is CASSPDSYGYTF. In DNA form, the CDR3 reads TGCGCCAGCAGCCCGGACAGCTATGGCTACACCTTC.

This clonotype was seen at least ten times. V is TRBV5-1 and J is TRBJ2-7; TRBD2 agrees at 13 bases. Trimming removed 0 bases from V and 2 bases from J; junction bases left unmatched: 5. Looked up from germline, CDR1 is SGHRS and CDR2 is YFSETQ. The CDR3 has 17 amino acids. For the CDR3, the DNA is TGCGCCAGCAGCTTGGGGACTAGCGGGAGAGTTCCCTACGAGCAGTACTTC. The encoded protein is CASSLGTSGRVPYEQYF.

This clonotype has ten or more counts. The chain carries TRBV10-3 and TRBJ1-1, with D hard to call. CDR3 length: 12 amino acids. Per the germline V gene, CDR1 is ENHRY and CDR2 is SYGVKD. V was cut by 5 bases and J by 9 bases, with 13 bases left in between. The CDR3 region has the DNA TGTGCCATCAGTCCCGGACGGCAGAAAGCTTTCTTT. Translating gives CAISPGRQKAFF.

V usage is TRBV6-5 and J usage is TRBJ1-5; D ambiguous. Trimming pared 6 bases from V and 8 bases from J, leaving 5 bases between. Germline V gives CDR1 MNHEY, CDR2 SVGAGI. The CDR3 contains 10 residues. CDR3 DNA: TGTGCCAGCAGCTACAAGCCCCAGCATTTT. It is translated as CASSYKPQHF.

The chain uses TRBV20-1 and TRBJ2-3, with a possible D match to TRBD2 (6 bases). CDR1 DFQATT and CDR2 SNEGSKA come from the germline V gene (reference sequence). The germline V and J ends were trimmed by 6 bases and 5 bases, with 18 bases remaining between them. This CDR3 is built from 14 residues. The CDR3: CSAQDETRGDTQYF. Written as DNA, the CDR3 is TGCAGTGCCCAGGATGAGACTAGGGGAGATACGCAGTATTTT.

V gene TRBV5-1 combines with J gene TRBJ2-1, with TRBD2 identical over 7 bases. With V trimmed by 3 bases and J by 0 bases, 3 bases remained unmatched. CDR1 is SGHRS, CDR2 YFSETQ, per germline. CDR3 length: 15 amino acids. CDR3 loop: CASSWGGGSYNEQFF. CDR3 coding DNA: TGCGCCAGCAGCTGGGGGGGGGGCTCCTACAATGAGCAGTTCTTC.

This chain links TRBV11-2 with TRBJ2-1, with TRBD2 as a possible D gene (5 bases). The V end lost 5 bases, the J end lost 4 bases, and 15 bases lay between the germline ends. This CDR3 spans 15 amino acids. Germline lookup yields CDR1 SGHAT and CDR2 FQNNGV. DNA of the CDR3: TGTGCCAGCAGCCCTTCGGGCGGGCTTTACAATGAGCAGTTCTTC. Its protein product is CASSPSGGLYNEQFF.

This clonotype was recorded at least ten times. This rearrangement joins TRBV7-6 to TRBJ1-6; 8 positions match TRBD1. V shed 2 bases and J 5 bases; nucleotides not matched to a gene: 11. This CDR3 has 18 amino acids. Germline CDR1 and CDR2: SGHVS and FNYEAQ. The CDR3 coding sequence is TGTGCCAGCAGCTTAACAACGCAGGGGGCTTCGAATAATTCACCCCTCCACTTT. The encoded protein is CASSLTTQGASNNSPLHF.

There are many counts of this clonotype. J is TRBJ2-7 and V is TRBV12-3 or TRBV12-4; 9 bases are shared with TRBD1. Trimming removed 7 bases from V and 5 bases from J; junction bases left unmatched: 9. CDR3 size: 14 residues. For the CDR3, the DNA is TGTGCCAGCACCTGGGGACAGGGTGGTAACGAGCAGTACTTC. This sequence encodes CASTWGQGGNEQYF.

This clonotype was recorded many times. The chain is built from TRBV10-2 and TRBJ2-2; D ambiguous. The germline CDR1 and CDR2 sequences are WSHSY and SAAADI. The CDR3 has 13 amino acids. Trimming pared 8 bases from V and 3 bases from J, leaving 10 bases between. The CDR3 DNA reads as TGCGCCAGCGCCCGTGGCGACACCGGGGAGCTGTTTTTT. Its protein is CASARGDTGELFF.

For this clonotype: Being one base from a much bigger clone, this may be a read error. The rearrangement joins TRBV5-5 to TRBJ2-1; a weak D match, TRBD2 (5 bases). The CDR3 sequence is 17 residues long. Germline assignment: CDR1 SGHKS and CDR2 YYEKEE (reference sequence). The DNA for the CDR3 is TGTGCCAGCAGCCTCGAGGGAGTAGCGTGGTTTGAGGATGACCAGTTCTTC. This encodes CASSLEGVAWFEDDQFF.

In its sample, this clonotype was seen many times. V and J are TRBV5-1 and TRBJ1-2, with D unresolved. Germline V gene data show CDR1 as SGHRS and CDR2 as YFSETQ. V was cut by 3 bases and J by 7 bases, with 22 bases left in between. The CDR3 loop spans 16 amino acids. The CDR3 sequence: CASSSRRPQDLGGYTF. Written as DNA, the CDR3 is TGCGCCAGCAGCTCCCGTCGCCCCCAAGACCTTGGTGGCTACACCTTC. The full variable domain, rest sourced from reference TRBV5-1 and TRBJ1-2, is KAGVTQTPRYLIKTRGQQVTLSCSPISGHRSVSWYQQTPGQGLQFLFEYFSETQRNKGNFPGRFSGRQFSNSRSEMNVSTLELGDSALYLCASSSRRPQDLGGYTFGSGTRLTVV.

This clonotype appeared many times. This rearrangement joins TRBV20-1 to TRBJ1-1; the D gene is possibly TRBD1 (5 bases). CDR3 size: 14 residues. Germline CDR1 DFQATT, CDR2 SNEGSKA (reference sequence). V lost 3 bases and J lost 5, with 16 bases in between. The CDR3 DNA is TGCAGTGCTAGTGGGGGGGAAACCGGGACTGAAGCTTTCTTT. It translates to CSASGGETGTEAFF.

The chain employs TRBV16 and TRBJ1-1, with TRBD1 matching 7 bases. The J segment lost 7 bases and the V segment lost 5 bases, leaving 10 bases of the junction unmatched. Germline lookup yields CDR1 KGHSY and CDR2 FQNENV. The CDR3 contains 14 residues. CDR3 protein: CASSSRQGRGEAFF. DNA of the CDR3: TGTGCCAGCAGCTCCCGACAGGGTAGAGGTGAAGCTTTCTTT. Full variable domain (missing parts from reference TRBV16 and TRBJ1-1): GEEVAQTPKHLVRGEGQKAKLYCAPIKGHSYVFWYQQVLKNEFKFLISFQNENVFDETGMPKERFSAKCLPNSPCSLEIQATKLEDSAVYFCASSSRQGRGEAFFGQGTRLTVV.

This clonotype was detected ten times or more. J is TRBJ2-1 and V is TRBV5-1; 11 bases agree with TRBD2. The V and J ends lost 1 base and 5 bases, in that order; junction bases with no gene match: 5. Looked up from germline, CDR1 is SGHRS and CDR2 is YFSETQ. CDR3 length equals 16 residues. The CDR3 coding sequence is TGCGCCAGCAGCTTGCGTCCTAGCGGGAGGAACAATGAGCAGTTCTTC. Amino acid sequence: CASSLRPSGRNNEQFF.

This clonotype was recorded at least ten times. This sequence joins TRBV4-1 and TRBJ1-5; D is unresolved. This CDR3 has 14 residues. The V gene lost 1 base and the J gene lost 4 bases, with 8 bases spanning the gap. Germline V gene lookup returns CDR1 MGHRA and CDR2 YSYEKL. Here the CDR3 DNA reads TGCGCCAGCAGCCAAGCAGAGATAAATCAGCCCCAGCATTTT. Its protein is CASSQAEINQPQHF.

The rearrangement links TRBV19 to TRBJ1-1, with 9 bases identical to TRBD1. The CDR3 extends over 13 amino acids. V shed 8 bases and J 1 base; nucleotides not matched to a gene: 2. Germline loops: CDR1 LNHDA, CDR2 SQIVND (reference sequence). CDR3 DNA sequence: TGTGCCAGTTGGACAGGGGAGAACACTGAAGCTTTCTTT. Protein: CASWTGENTEAFF. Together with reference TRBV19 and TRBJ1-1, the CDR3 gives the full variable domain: DGGITQSPKYLFRKEGQNVTLSCEQNLNHDAMYWYRQDPGQGLRLIYYSQIVNDFQKGDIAEGYSVSREKKESFPLTVTSAQKNPTAFYLCASWTGENTEAFFGQGTRLTVV.

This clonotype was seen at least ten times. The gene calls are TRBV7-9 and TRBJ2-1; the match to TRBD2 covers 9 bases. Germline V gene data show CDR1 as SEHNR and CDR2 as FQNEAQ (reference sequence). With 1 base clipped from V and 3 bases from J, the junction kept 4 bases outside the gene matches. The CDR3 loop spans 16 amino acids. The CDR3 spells CASSLEALAGYNEQFF. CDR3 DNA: TGTGCCAGCAGCTTAGAGGCACTAGCGGGCTACAATGAGCAGTTCTTC.

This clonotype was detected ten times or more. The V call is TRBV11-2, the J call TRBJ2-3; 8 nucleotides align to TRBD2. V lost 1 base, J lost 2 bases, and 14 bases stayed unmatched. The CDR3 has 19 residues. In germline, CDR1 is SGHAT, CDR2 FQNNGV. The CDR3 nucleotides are TGTGCCAGCAGCTTAGGGATCGGCGGGAGGCCCGACACCACAGATACGCAGTATTTT. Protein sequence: CASSLGIGGRPDTTDTQYF.

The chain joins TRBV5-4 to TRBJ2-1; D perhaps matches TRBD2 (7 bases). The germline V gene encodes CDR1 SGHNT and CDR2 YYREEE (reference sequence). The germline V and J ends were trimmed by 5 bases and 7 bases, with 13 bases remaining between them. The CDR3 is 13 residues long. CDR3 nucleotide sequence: TGTGCCAGCAGAGGGGGGGGTTCGAATGAGCAGTTCTTC. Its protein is CASRGGGSNEQFF.

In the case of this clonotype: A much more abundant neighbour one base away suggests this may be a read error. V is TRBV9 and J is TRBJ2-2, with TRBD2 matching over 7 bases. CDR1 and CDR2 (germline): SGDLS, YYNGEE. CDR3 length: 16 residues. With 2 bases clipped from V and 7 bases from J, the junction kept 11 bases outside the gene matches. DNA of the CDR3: TGTGCCAGCAGCGTCGAGTGGGGAGGGCCCAACGGGGAGCTGTTTTTT. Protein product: CASSVEWGGPNGELFF.

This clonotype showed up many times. CDR3 amino acids: CASSPTFSGTYNEQFF. DNA of the CDR3: TGTGCCAGCAGCCCAACCTTTAGCGGGACTTACAATGAGCAGTTCTTC. The chain employs TRBV5-6 and TRBJ2-1; 8 nucleotides line up with TRBD2. V shed 4 bases, J shed 4 bases, and the junction held 10 bases outside the gene matches. CDR1 and CDR2 from the germline V gene are SGHDT and YYEEEE. This CDR3 contains 16 residues.

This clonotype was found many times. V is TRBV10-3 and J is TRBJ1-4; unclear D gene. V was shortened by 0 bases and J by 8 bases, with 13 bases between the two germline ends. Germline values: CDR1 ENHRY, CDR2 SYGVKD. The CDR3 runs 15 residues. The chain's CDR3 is CAISESAPSREKLFF. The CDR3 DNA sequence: TGTGCCATCAGTGAGTCTGCTCCAAGCCGGGAAAAACTGTTTTTT.

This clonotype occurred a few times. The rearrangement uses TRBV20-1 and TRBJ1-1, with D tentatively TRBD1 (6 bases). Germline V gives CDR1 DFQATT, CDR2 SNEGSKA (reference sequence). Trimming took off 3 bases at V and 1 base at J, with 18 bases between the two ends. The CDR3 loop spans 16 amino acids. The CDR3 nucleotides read TGCAGTGCTAGGGCCGCGGAAAGGGGGGAGAACACTGAAGCTTTCTTT. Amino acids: CSARAAERGENTEAFF.

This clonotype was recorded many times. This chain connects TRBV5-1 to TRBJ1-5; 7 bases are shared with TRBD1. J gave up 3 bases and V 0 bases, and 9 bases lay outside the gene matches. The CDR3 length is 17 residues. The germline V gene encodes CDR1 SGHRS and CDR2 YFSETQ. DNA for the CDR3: TGCGCCAGCAGCTTGGCTCCTCCGGGACAGAACAATCAGCCCCAGCATTTT. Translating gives CASSLAPPGQNNQPQHF.

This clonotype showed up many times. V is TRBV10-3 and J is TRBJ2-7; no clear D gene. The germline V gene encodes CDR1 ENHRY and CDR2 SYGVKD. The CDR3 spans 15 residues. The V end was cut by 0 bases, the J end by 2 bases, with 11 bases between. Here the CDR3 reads CAISESVGTTYEQYF. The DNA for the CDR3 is TGTGCCATCAGTGAGTCCGTGGGTACCACCTACGAGCAGTACTTC.

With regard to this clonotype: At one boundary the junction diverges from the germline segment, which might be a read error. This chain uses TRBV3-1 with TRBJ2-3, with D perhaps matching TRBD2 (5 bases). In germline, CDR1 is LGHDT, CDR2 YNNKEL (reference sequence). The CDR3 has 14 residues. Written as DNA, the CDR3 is TGTGCCTGCAGCCAGACTACCGGTTCAGATACGCAGTATTTT. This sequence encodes CACSQTTGSDTQYF.

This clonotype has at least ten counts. CDR3 DNA sequence: TGCGCCAGCAGGGAGTGGGAAAGGCCAGGCCCCTACAATGAGCAGTTCTTC. It yields the protein CASREWERPGPYNEQFF. The chain recombines TRBV4-1 with TRBJ2-1; D uncertain. Germline CDR1 reads MGHRA; CDR2 reads YSYEKL. Trimming cost V 6 bases and J 2 bases, with 20 bases left between them. CDR3 length: 17 residues.

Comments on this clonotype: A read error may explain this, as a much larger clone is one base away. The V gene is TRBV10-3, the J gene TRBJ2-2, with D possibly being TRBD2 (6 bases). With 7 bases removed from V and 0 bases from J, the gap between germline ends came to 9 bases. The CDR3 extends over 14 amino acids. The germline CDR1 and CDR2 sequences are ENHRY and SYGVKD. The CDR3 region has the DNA TGTGCCATCATTGGGACTTCGAACACCGGGGAGCTGTTTTTT. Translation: CAIIGTSNTGELFF.

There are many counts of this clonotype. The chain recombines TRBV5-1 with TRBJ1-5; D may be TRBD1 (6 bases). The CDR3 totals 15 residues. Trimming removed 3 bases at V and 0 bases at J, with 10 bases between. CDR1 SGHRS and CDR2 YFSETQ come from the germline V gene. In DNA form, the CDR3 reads TGCGCCAGCAGCTGGTCAGGGGCTAGCAATCAGCCCCAGCATTTT. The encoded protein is CASSWSGASNQPQHF.